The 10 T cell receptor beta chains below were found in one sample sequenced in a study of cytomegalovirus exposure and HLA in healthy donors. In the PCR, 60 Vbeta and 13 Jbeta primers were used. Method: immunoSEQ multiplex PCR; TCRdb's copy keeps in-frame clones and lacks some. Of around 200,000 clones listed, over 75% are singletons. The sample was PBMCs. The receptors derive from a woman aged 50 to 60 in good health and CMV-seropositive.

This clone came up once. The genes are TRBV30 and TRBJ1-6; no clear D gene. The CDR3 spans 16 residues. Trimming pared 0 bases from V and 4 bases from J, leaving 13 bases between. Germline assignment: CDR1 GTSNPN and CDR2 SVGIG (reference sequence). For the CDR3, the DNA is TGTGCCTGGAGTGTACGTGGGCGTGGGTATAATTCACCCCTCCACTTT. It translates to CAWSVRGRGYNSPLHF.

CDR3 nucleotides: TGTGCCAGCAGTGACACAGGGGCTATCACAGATACGCAGTATTTT. It is translated as CASSDTGAITDTQYF. The gene calls are TRBV6-1 and TRBJ2-3, with 7 nucleotides matching TRBD1. Trimming took 3 bases from V and 2 from J; bases not matched to a gene: 5. The germline V gene encodes CDR1 MNHNS and CDR2 SASEGT. The CDR3 is made up of 15 amino acids.

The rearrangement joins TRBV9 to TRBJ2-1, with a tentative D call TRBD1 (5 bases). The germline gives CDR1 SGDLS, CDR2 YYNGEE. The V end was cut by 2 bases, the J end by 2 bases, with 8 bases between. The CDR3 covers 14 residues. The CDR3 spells CASSVRAAYNEQFF. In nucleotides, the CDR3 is TGTGCCAGCAGCGTCAGGGCTGCCTACAATGAGCAGTTCTTC.

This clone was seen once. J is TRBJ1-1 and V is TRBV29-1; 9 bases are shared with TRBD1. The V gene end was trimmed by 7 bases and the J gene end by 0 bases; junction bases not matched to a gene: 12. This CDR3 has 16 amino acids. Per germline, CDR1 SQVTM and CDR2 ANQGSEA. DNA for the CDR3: TGCAGCGGAATGCGATCTGACAGGGGGATGAACACTGAAGCTTTCTTT. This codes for CSGMRSDRGMNTEAFF.

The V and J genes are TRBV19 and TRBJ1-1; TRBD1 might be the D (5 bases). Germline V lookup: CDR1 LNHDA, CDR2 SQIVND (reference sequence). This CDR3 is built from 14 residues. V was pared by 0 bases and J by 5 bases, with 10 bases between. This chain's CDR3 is CASSIDLGGTEAFF. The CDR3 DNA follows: TGTGCCAGTAGTATAGATTTGGGGGGGACTGAAGCTTTCTTT.

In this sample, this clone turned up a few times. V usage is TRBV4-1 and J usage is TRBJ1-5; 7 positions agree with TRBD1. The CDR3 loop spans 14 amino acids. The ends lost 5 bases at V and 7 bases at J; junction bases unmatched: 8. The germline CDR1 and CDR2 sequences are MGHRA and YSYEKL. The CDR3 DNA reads TGCGCCAGCAGCACCCGACAGGGAGAGCAGCCCCAGCATTTT. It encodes CASSTRQGEQPQHF.

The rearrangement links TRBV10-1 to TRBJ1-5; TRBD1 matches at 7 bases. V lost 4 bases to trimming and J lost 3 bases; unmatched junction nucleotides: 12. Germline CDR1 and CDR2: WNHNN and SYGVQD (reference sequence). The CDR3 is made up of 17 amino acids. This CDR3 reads CASSAPDREDNNQPQHF. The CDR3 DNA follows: TGCGCCAGCAGTGCCCCCGACAGGGAAGACAACAATCAGCCCCAGCATTTT.

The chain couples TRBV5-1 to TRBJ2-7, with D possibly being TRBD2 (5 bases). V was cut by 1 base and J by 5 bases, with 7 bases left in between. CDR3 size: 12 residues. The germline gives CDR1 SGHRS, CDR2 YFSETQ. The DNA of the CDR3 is TGCGCCAGCAGCTTGTCCGGGAACGAGCAGTACTTC. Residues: CASSLSGNEQYF.

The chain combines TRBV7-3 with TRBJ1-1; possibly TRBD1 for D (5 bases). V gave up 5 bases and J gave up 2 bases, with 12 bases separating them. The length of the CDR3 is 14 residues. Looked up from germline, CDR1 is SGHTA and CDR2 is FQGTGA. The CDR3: CASSPGGINTEAFF. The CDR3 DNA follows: TGTGCCAGCAGCCCGGGGGGGATTAACACTGAAGCTTTCTTT.

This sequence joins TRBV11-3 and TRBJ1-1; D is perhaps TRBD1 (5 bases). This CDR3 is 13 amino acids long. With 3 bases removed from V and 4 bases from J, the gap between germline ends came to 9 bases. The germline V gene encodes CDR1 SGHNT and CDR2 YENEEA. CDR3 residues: CASSLSRATEAFF. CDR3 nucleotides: TGTGCCAGCAGCTTGAGCAGGGCCACTGAAGCTTTCTTT.